This T cell receptor (beta chain) is from a study of blood T cell repertoires in COVID-19. The wider study: Some COVID-19 samples were acute and others convalescent; all came from the United States, Italy and Spain. In each case, the material was cDNA or gDNA derived from T cells, B-cell-depleted T cells, or PBMCs.

How the authors handled the data: Quantification of nucleated cells was approximated via reference gene primer amplification. Produced via immunoSEQ multiplex PCR; TCRdb's table is partial and in-frame only. The DNA was the basis for D and trimming; V, J and clone size are from that table. Found here are under 150,000 clones, roughly 87% of them singletons; the top ten hold over 15%. CDR3 size: 14 residues. V trimming: 4 bases; J trimming: 7 bases; junction bases outside the gene matches: 5. CDR1 and CDR2 from the germline V gene are SGHDT and YYEEEE. Residents of approximately 25 US areas, aged about 18 to 95 years, made up the participants.

The receptor comes from a man in his thirties or forties who had recovered from COVID-19. This chain links TRBV5-6 with TRBJ1-4, with 9 bases aligning to TRBD1. Material: PBMCs or T cells enriched from blood (not recorded which). The DNA for the CDR3 is TGTGCCAGCAGCCAACAGGGGGCTGGTGAAAAACTGTTTTTT. Translating gives CASSQQGAGEKLFF.